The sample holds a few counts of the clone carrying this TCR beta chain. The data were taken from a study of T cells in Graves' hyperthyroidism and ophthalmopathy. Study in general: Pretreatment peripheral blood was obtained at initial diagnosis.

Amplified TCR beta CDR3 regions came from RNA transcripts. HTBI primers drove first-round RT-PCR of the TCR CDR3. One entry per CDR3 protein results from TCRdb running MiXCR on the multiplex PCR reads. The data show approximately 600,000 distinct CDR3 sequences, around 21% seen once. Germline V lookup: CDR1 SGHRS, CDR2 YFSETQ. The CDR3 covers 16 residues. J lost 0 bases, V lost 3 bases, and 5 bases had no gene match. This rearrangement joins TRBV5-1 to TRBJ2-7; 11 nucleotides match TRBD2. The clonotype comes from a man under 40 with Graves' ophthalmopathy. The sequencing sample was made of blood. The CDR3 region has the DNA TGCGCCAGCAGCTGGGCCGGGACTAGCGGCTCCTACGAGCAGTACTTC. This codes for CASSWAGTSGSYEQYF.